This TCR beta chain was retrieved from a study of blood T cell repertoires in COVID-19 (dated by TCRdb to about 2020). Background for the entire study: Collaborator samples came from the United States, Italy and Spain and covered acute and convalescent phases of COVID-19. The prospective study material was composed of cDNA or gDNA derived from T cells, B-cell-depleted T cells, or PBMCs. The dataset comprised deeply sampled blood TCRbeta repertoires from subjects exposed to, actively infected with, or recovered from COVID-19. The repertoires were released in a freely available public database intended as a resource for research on the immune response to SARS-CoV-2. Samples came from the ongoing ImmuneRACE study (first 160 participants) plus 1,254 subjects from 6 global collaborators. Sample metadata almost always included a de-identified subject ID, COVID-19 status, age in years and sex. HLA class I and class II types, where available, came from metadata supplied by the sample provider rather than from assay-based typing. Study-wide findings and limitations: The amount of clinical and demographic metadata varied by source and participant and was provided uncurated.

Including cysteine and phenylalanine, the CDR3 has 15 amino acids. The kept DNA is CDR3 alone, 45 bases in frame from the first base. V is pruned by 4 bases and J by 9 bases, leaving 7 bases of the junction without a gene match. CDR1 and CDR2 (SGHDT, YYEEEE) derive from the germline V gene. Points on this clone: Its antigen is still unknown. Base-call qualities are not available, and no considerably larger clone is one nucleotide away.

The immunoSEQ Assay, a bias-controlled multiplex PCR, was used to amplify TCRbeta CDR3 regions from genomic DNA. The authors' analysis ran thus. Nucleated cell counts per sample were estimated from amplification of reference gene primers within the assay. Sequence reads were collapsed and filtered to measure the absolute abundance of every unique TCRbeta CDR3 rearrangement. For each sample, productive Simpson clonality was calculated as the square root of Simpson's diversity index over productive rearrangements. Here the immuneACCESS table is served through TCRdb, limited to in-frame sequences with V and J called. Missing clones are a known gap in these copies; in checked studies unresolved V genes cover under half, and the rest lacks a known reason. D and trimming come from the DNA, and the V and J calls and clone size come from that table. This sample has 100,000 or so clones in its table, and roughly 76% of those were observed once. The top ten constitute 8.5% to 12% of the sample.

Collaborating institutions collected whole blood in K2EDTA tubes following their own protocols. For TCRbeta analysis, collaborators shipped samples in one of three forms: frozen whole blood, isolated PBMCs, or DNA extracted from either of those sample types. The receptor comes from a human donor in a cohort sampled during active COVID-19. The rearranged segments are TRBV5-6 and TRBJ1-6, and 10 junctional nucleotides match TRBD1. The sequenced material came from peripheral blood. The bases are TGTGCCAGCAGCCCACCGGGACAGGGGCTTTCACCCCTCCACTTT. It specifies CASSPPGQGLSPLHF.